The rows below give T cell receptor beta chains drawn from one sample of a study of memory CD4+ T cells and cytomegalovirus serostatus. The method was immunoSEQ multiplex PCR; TCRdb's version includes in-frame clones alone and lacks a portion of them. This repertoire shows 40,000 to 45,000 clones, more than 75% found once; its top ten account for 0.79%. What was sequenced was memory CD4+ T cells from blood. The origin of the receptors is an adult in good health and CMV-seronegative. Both conserved end residues are part of each CDR3. Each record gives: J gene, V gene, D gene, CDR3 length, clone size, CDR3 DNA, CDR3 protein. D genes are given only for firm matches. Some rows have no size entry. The others give once, few or many, or a class for an expanded clone.

j_gene: TRBJ1-2; v_gene: TRBV5-1; d_gene: NA; len: 16; abundance: NA; CDR3nt: TGCGCCAGCAGTGAGGGCCCCGTCGGGGGGAACTATGGCTACACCTTC; CDR3aa: CASSEGPVGGNYGYTF
j_gene: TRBJ2-4; v_gene: TRBV2; d_gene: NA; len: 12; abundance: NA; CDR3nt: TGTGCCAGCACGGGTGGGGACAACATTCAGTACTTC; CDR3aa: CASTGGDNIQYF
j_gene: TRBJ2-7; v_gene: TRBV5-5; d_gene: NA; len: 15; abundance: NA; CDR3nt: TGTGCCAGCAGCTTGGCCCCTGGCAGGGGGGGCGAGCAGTACTTC; CDR3aa: CASSLAPGRGGEQYF
j_gene: TRBJ1-3; v_gene: TRBV4-1; d_gene: TRBD1; len: 15; abundance: few; CDR3nt: TGCGCCAGCAGCGGACAGGGGAACCCTGGAAACACCATATATTTT; CDR3aa: CASSGQGNPGNTIYF
j_gene: TRBJ1-6; v_gene: TRBV2; d_gene: NA; len: 13; abundance: once; CDR3nt: TGTGCCAGCCTTGGGACGGTGAATTCACCCCTCCACTTT; CDR3aa: CASLGTVNSPLHF
j_gene: TRBJ1-1; v_gene: TRBV5-6; d_gene: NA; len: 14; abundance: NA; CDR3nt: TGTGCCAGCAGCTTGATCAGGGGTGCCACTGAAGCTTTCTTT; CDR3aa: CASSLIRGATEAFF
j_gene: TRBJ1-1; v_gene: TRBV5-1; d_gene: NA; len: 12; abundance: NA; CDR3nt: TGCGCCAGCCGGAGGGGCGGGGAGGAAGCTTTCTTT; CDR3aa: CASRRGGEEAFF
j_gene: TRBJ2-2; v_gene: TRBV5-1; d_gene: TRBD1; len: 13; abundance: NA; CDR3nt: TGCGCCAGCAGCATAGGGACAGGCGGGGAGCTGTTTTTT; CDR3aa: CASSIGTGGELFF
j_gene: TRBJ1-4; v_gene: TRBV6-5; d_gene: NA; len: 13; abundance: NA; CDR3nt: TGTGCCAGCAGACCAACGATTAATGAAAAACTGTTTTTT; CDR3aa: CASRPTINEKLFF
j_gene: TRBJ1-5; v_gene: TRBV7-8; d_gene: NA; len: 15; abundance: NA; CDR3nt: TGTGCCAGCAGCTTAGAAGGGTTAGCCGATCAGCCCCAGCATTTT; CDR3aa: CASSLEGLADQPQHF
j_gene: TRBJ2-2; v_gene: TRBV7-2; d_gene: NA; len: 14; abundance: NA; CDR3nt: TGTGCCAGCAGCTTAGCTTTTCACACCGGGGAGCTGTTTTTT; CDR3aa: CASSLAFHTGELFF
j_gene: TRBJ2-1; v_gene: TRBV5-5; d_gene: NA; len: 17; abundance: NA; CDR3nt: TGTGCCAGCAGCTTGGGGGCAGGGGCCTTCCCTTACAATGAGCAGTTCTTC; CDR3aa: CASSLGAGAFPYNEQFF
j_gene: TRBJ2-3; v_gene: TRBV6-6; d_gene: TRBD1; len: 15; abundance: NA; CDR3nt: TGTGCCAGCAGGGAGGGGACAGGGGGCACAGATACGCAGTATTTT; CDR3aa: CASREGTGGTDTQYF
j_gene: TRBJ1-3; v_gene: TRBV28; d_gene: TRBD1; len: 15; abundance: once; CDR3nt: TGTGCCAGCAGCCCGACAGGGCCCTCTGGAAACACCATATATTTT; CDR3aa: CASSPTGPSGNTIYF
j_gene: TRBJ1-4; v_gene: TRBV9; d_gene: NA; len: 15; abundance: NA; CDR3nt: TGTGCCAGCAGCGTAGGGGGGGACGGTAGAGGGACATTGTTTTTT; CDR3aa: CASSVGGDGRGTLFF
j_gene: TRBJ1-5; v_gene: TRBV7-2; d_gene: NA; len: 14; abundance: few; CDR3nt: TGTGCCAGCAGCTCACAGGGTCCGGATCAGCCCCAGCATTTT; CDR3aa: CASSSQGPDQPQHF
j_gene: TRBJ2-1; v_gene: TRBV19; d_gene: TRBD2; len: 15; abundance: NA; CDR3nt: TGTGCCAGTAGTAATCGGACTAGCGGTCACAATGAGCAGTTCTTC; CDR3aa: CASSNRTSGHNEQFF
j_gene: TRBJ1-1; v_gene: TRBV7-9; d_gene: NA; len: 14; abundance: NA; CDR3nt: TGTGCCAGCAGCTTAGGCGGAGCGAACACTGAAGCTTTCTTT; CDR3aa: CASSLGGANTEAFF